This T cell receptor (beta chain) was sequenced for a study of cytomegalovirus exposure and HLA in healthy donors. The wider study: One earlier analysis, a look at 150 million to 200 million T cells, found more than 100 million unique TCR beta sequences.

As to this clone: Its target is unknown.

The CDR3 totals 15 residues. The germline V gene encodes CDR1 SEHNR and CDR2 FQNEAQ (reference sequence). J lost 1 base, V lost 8 bases, and 10 bases had no gene match. Healthy people donating bone marrow made up the donors. Study-level findings and limits: A missense DCLRE1C variant was associated with V- and J-gene trimming of TCR beta chains in a later analysis, and an independent cohort replicated the association. Later analysis indicated greater clonal expansion among HLA-associated TCR beta chains than among equally common other chains.

60 Vbeta and 13 Jbeta primers were used in PCR. Profiled with immunoSEQ multiplex PCR; TCRdb holds only in-frame clones, not every one. This sample has about 130,000 clones; about 81% occur once, and the top ten carry almost 6%. Sequencing was carried out using PBMCs. This chain joins TRBV7-9 and TRBJ1-2; 7 bases are a match to TRBD1. This sequence was found in a woman in her thirties or forties in good health and CMV-seropositive. CDR3 region: CASHKPGTVNYGYTF. The CDR3 DNA is TGTGCCAGCCATAAACCCGGGACAGTTAACTATGGCTACACCTTC.